This paragraph covers one TCR beta chain sequence. What this receptor recognizes is not known. No base quality values were provided; no much bigger clone lies one nucleotide off. From the cysteine up to the phenylalanine, the CDR3 has a length of 14 residues. Only the CDR3 region is kept as DNA, spanning 42 bases read in frame from base 1. The germline V gene (reference sequence) yields MNHEY for CDR1 and SMNVEV for CDR2. The junction shows trimming of 5 bases on V and 6 bases on J, plus 17 bases between the germline ends. This sample is drawn from a study of shared clonotypes between healthy human individuals (TCRdb year 2020). Regarding the complete study: The cohort included a few men and a couple of women between 18 and 49 years of age. Per donor, three plates each were used for CD4 naive and CD4 memory, two for CD8 naive, and one for CD8 memory. The study deeply sequenced blood TCR repertoires of five healthy adults to estimate repertoire size and the extent of clonotype sharing between individuals. To increase sequencing depth and limit assay-specific biases, different laboratories used diverse techniques to prepare libraries and sequence TCR repertoires. Leukapheresis yielded between about 0.9 and 9.5 billion PBMCs per donor. Beyond this particular receptor, the publication reports: Sampling was restricted to blood, and TCR repertoires in tissue are likely to differ from TCR repertoires in blood. Rarefaction of sorted-subset datasets indicated incomplete sequencing despite the large sequencing depth. Because the study included only a small number of donors, the genetic and exposure-history diversity represented was limited. Compared with non-shared clonotypes, clonotypes shared by all four sorted-subset donors had higher generation probabilities. Based on pairwise subsampling, the degree of clonotype sharing among donors was expected to be affected by sequencing depth. Larger estimated clonotype richness was generally found for naive subsets than for memory subsets. When several donors were compared, the shared fraction of clonotypes was about 5.2% for naive CD4, around 3.6% for naive CD8, more than 2% for memory CD4, and 0.4% for memory CD8.

TCR CDR3 regions were amplified from genomic DNA by multiplex PCR using the deep immunoSEQ assay. Extracted genomic DNA from each cell subset was distributed evenly across all wells of several immunoSEQ 96-well plates, and each plate was treated as a replicate. For sorted subsets, each replicate PCR was loaded with 200 to 250 ng genomic DNA, equivalent to about 30,000 T cell genomes. Purified libraries were measured with a Qubit 3.0 fluorometer, size-checked on a Bioanalyzer 2100, and measured again with the KAPA Library Quantification kit. Every immunoSEQ 96-well plate was sequenced on a separate single-read 150-cycle Illumina NextSeq 550 flow cell. Per the original workflow: The immunoSEQ output contained only junctional sequences without quality scores, so filtering could not match that applied to full-length reads. Sequences were annotated with PyIR, a Python wrapper for IgBLAST v1.9, using IMGT germline references to assign V/J genes and CDR3. Any read was removed if the V/J assignment was weak (E-value above 1e-6), the CDR3 was missing, or the read contained stop codons, out-of-frame junctions, or ambiguous translated residues. A V3J clonotype was defined by an identical inferred V gene, J gene, and CDR3 amino acid sequence. Percentage overlap between repertoires was calculated by dividing the number of shared unique clonotypes by the size of the smaller repertoire. Three approaches were used to assess repertoire richness: RTK rarefaction, the Chao1 estimator, and Recon v2.1 estimates of unobserved clonotypes. For all TCRbeta clonotypes obtained by the gDNA method from several donors, generation probabilities were computed with OLGA. TCRdb limited this immuneACCESS table to in-frame rearrangements with V and J called. A share of clones is missing; checked studies link under half to unresolved V genes, and the rest is unexplained. V and J calls and clone size are as listed in that table; D and trimming were resolved from the DNA. For this sample the table gives about 340,000 clones, of which less than 75% were detected only once. 8.5% to 12% of the sample rests with the top ten.

The donors were healthy, HIV-negative adults with no recently reported acute infections or vaccinations. Only Caucasian adults living in Nashville, Tennessee, USA were represented among the donors. Magnetic negative selection was used to enrich CD4+ T cells, after which naive cells were positively selected on CD45RA and the negative fraction became the memory subset. After blood collection by leukapheresis, PBMCs were isolated using Ficoll-Histopaque density gradient centrifugation and then cryopreserved in the vapor phase of liquid nitrogen. Analytical flow cytometry was used to check the purity and quantity of every magnetically sorted T cell population. Each sorted fraction had its genomic DNA isolated and then quantified by UV absorbance on a Nanodrop 2000c.

The V and J genes are TRBV27 and TRBJ2-7, with the D gene not clear enough to name. The sequencing input was memory CD4+ T cells sorted from blood. Taken with the paper, the label for cell subset or site translates to: CD45RA-negative fraction. This TCR came from a man between 25 and 39 years old in good health. The nucleotides read TGTGCCAGCAGTGCTGGGAACAGTCTACGCGAGCAGTACTTC. Its amino acids are CASSAGNSLREQYF.